This T cell receptor beta chain was found in a study of early T cells in non-severe SARS-CoV-2 infection. Looking at the study overall: With bulk RNA from unsorted whole blood as input, sequencing yielded unpaired chains.

cDNA molecules, individually, were tagged with unique molecular identifiers. TCRdb re-derived calls from the 5' RACE reads in MiXCR, one entry per CDR3 protein. The data hold around 55,000 distinct CDR3 sequences, with approximately 12% observed a single time. CDR1 and CDR2 (germline): SGHVS, FNYEAQ. The CDR3 consists of 21 residues. V dropped 2 bases and J dropped 0; count of bases not matched to a gene: 12. J is TRBJ2-1 and V is TRBV7-6, with 14 bases aligning to TRBD2. The sequence was obtained from an adult who was a healthcare worker with PCR-confirmed SARS-CoV-2 infection or an uninfected control (not recorded which). The specimen was whole blood. The chain's CDR3 is CASSLLPGTSGGLSSYNEQFF. In DNA, the CDR3 is TGTGCCAGCAGCTTATTACCCGGGACTAGCGGGGGCCTGAGCTCCTACAATGAGCAGTTCTTC. The full variable domain, rest sourced from reference TRBV7-6 and TRBJ2-1, is GAGVSQSPRYKVTKRGQDVALRCDPISGHVSLYWYRQALGQGPEFLTYFNYEAQQDKSGLPNDRFSAERPEGSISTLTIQRTEQRDSAMYRCASSLLPGTSGGLSSYNEQFFGPGTRLTVL.